This T cell receptor beta chain was captured in a study of PD-1 blockade in classical Hodgkin lymphoma. The overall study: Patients were treated with nivolumab at 3 mg/kg, and this was given intravenously every 2 weeks. Study findings and constraints: Newly diagnosed patients reportedly trailed healthy donors in baseline TCR diversity. Patients starting nivolumab under 1 year after ASCT were excluded.

Time point: cycle 4 day 1 (C4D1), after about 6 weeks of nivolumab. Autologous stem cell transplantation was followed by relapse in every patient, and brentuximab vedotin exposure varied. Using immunoSEQ multiplex PCR, the repertoire was profiled, and TCRdb retains in-frame clones only, with some absent. Of 96,000 or so clones in the sample, approximately 94% were seen once. As to this clone: Its antigen is not known.

This clonotype was sampled from a human donor with classical Hodgkin lymphoma. This material consisted of peripheral blood mononuclear cells (PBMCs), taken before the fourth cycle of nivolumab.

DNA for the CDR3: TGTGCCAGCAGATTTTTTACAGGGAACACCGGGGAGCTGTTTTTT. It is translated as CASRFFTGNTGELFF. The chain combines TRBV6-5 with TRBJ2-2; D is perhaps TRBD1 (5 bases). CDR3 length: 15 amino acids. Per germline, CDR1 MNHEY and CDR2 SVGAGI. Trimming cost V 6 bases and J 1 base, with 12 bases left between them.